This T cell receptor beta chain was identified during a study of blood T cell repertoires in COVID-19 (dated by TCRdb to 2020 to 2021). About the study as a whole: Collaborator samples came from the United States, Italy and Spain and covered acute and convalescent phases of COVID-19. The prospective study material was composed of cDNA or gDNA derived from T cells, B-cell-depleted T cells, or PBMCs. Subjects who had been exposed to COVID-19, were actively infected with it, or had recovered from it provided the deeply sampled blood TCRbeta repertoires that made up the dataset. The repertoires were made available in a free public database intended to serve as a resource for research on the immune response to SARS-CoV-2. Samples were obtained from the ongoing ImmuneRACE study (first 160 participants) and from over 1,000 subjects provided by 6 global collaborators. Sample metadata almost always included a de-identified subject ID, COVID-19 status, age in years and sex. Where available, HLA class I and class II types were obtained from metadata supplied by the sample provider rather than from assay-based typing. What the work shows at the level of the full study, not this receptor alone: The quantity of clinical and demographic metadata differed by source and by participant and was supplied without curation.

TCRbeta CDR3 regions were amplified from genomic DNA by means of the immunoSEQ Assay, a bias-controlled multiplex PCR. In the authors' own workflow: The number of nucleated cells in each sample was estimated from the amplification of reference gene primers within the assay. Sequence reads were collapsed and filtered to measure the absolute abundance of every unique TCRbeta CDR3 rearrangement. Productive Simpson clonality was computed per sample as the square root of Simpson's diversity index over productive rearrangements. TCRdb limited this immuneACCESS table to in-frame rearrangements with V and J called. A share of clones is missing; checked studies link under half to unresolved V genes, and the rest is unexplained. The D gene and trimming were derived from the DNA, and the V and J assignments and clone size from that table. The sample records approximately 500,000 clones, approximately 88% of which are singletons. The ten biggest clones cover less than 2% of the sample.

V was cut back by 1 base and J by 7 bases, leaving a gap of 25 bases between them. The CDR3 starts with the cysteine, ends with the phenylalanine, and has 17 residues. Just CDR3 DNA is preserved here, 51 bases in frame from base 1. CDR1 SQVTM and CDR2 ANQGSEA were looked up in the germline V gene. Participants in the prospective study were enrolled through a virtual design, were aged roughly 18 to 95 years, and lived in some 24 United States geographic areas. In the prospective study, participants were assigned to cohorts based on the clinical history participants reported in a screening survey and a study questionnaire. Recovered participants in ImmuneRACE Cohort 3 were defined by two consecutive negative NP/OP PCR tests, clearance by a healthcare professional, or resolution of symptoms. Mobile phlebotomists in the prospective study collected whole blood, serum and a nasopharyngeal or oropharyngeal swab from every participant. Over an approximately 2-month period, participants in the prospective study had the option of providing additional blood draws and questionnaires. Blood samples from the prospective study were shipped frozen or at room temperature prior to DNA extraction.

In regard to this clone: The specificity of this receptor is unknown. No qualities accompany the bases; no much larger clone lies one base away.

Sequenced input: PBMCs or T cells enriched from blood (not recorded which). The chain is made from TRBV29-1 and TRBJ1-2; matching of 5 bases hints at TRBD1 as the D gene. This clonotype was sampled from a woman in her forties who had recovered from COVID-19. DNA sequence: TGCAGCGTTGAAGCCGCCACCGGGGGTGGAGGGGTTGGTGGCTACACCTTC. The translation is CSVEAATGGGGVGGYTF.